These 30 T cell receptor beta chains originate from one sample sequenced in a study of PD-1 blockade in classical Hodgkin lymphoma. The time point: cycle 4 day 1 (C4D1), after around six weeks of nivolumab. Every patient was affected by relapse after autologous stem cell transplantation, while exposure to brentuximab vedotin was not uniform. Magnetic depletion of unwanted cells isolated CD4+ T cells from thawed PBMCs. Data came from immunoSEQ multiplex PCR; TCRdb stores just in-frame clones and leaves some out. The repertoire includes tens of thousands of clones, roughly 80% of them detected once, and about 0.62% sits in the top ten. The input for sequencing was CD4+ T cells from blood, taken before the fourth cycle of nivolumab. The receptors originated from a human donor with classical Hodgkin lymphoma.

This chain uses TRBV27 with TRBJ1-1; TRBD1 matches 8 bases. Per the germline V gene, CDR1 is MNHEY and CDR2 is SMNVEV (reference sequence). Unmatched junction bases numbered 12, after V lost 5 bases and J lost 10 bases. The CDR3 is 14 amino acids. The CDR3 nucleotides read TGTGCCAGCAGTCGAGGGGGCACGACAGGGGCAGCTTTCTTT. It codes for CASSRGGTTGAAFF.

V usage is TRBV28 and J usage is TRBJ2-7; weak D call: TRBD1 (6 bases). V dropped 8 bases and J dropped 4 bases, with 18 bases sitting between them. Germline CDR1 MDHEN, CDR2 SYDVKM. CDR3 length: 14 residues. CDR3 region: CASGDTRRNYEQYF. The CDR3 DNA sequence: TGTGCCAGCGGGGACACCCGAAGGAATTACGAGCAGTACTTC.

The J gene is TRBJ1-2, the V gene TRBV6-6, with D uncertain. Germline V gene lookup returns CDR1 MNHNY and CDR2 SVGAGI (reference sequence). V lost 0 bases and J lost 3, with 8 bases in between. This CDR3 is 14 amino acids long. The CDR3 spells CASSYSRLDYGYTF. The DNA for the CDR3 is TGTGCCAGCAGTTACTCTCGGCTAGACTATGGCTACACCTTC.

This chain joins TRBV5-1 and TRBJ2-3; TRBD1 matches at 9 bases. CDR3 length equals 15 residues. Germline values: CDR1 SGHRS, CDR2 YFSETQ. V was pared by 5 bases and J by 2 bases, with 6 bases of the junction left unmatched. The DNA of the CDR3 is TGCGCCAGCAGTTCCACAGGGGGCGTCACAGATACGCAGTATTTT. Its protein product is CASSSTGGVTDTQYF. The entire variable domain, with the rest obtained from reference TRBV5-1 and TRBJ2-3, is as follows: KAGVTQTPRYLIKTRGQQVTLSCSPISGHRSVSWYQQTPGQGLQFLFEYFSETQRNKGNFPGRFSGRQFSNSRSEMNVSTLELGDSALYLCASSSTGGVTDTQYFGPGTRLTVL.

The genes are TRBV28 and TRBJ1-3; D unresolved. Trimming pared 5 bases from V and 0 bases from J, leaving 14 bases between. The length of the CDR3 is 16 residues. Germline assignment: CDR1 MDHEN and CDR2 SYDVKM. The CDR3 protein is CASSRVRTDSGNTIYF. For the CDR3, the DNA is TGTGCCAGCAGTAGGGTGAGGACGGACTCTGGAAACACCATATATTTT.

The genes are TRBV7-2 and TRBJ1-3, with no clear D. The CDR3 is 15 residues long. V was trimmed by 1 base and J by 2 bases, leaving 9 bases between them. The germline V gene encodes CDR1 SGHTA and CDR2 FQGNSA. In DNA form, the CDR3 reads TGTGCCAGCAGCTTAGTGGCAGTAGCTGGAAACACCATATATTTT. Translating it yields CASSLVAVAGNTIYF.

Only one count was recorded for this clone. This chain links TRBV9 with TRBJ2-2; D may be TRBD2 (6 bases). V was cut by 0 bases and J by 1 base, with 7 bases left in between. The CDR3 extends over 15 amino acids. Germline V gene lookup returns CDR1 SGDLS and CDR2 YYNGEE. The CDR3 sequence: CASSVGGGNTGELFF. The CDR3 bases are TGTGCCAGCAGCGTAGGGGGAGGGAACACCGGGGAGCTGTTTTTT.

J is TRBJ2-5 and V is TRBV9; 11 nucleotides line up with TRBD2. Germline trimming cut 3 bases from V and 4 bases from J; bases unmatched to any gene: 14. This CDR3 spans 18 amino acids. Germline V CDR1 and CDR2: SGDLS, YYNGEE. The CDR3: CASSAPSLLAGGAETQYF. In DNA form, the CDR3 reads TGTGCCAGCAGCGCTCCTTCACTCCTAGCGGGGGGTGCAGAGACCCAGTACTTC.

The J gene is TRBJ2-1, the V gene TRBV27, with D unclear. The V gene's germline CDR1 is MNHEY and CDR2 SMNVEV (reference sequence). The CDR3 length is 14 residues. The germline V and J ends were trimmed by 6 bases and 3 bases, with 12 bases remaining between them. The CDR3 nucleotides are TGTGCCAGCAGCCACGTCACGGTCTACAATGAGCAGTTCTTC. Protein sequence: CASSHVTVYNEQFF.

The gene calls are TRBV5-6 and TRBJ2-1; 10 bases line up with TRBD2. With V trimmed by 0 bases and J by 4 bases, 7 bases remained unmatched. Germline values: CDR1 SGHDT, CDR2 YYEEEE. This CDR3 region has 17 residues. The CDR3 region is CASSLALLAGAYNEQFF. CDR3 sequence (DNA): TGTGCCAGCAGCTTGGCCCTCCTAGCGGGGGCGTACAATGAGCAGTTCTTC.

This clone was seen once. The chain is built from TRBV5-1 and TRBJ2-1; no clear D gene. The germline CDR1 and CDR2 sequences are SGHRS and YFSETQ. The CDR3 covers 15 residues. Trimming shortened V by 0 bases and J by 1 base, and 8 bases separated the two germline ends. The CDR3 DNA follows: TGCGCCAGCAGCTTGGTTGGGATGTCCTACAATGAGCAGTTCTTC. Its protein is CASSLVGMSYNEQFF.

The table lists this clone with a count of one. V gene TRBV28 combines with J gene TRBJ2-3, with 7 bases that match TRBD1. Germline CDR1 MDHEN, CDR2 SYDVKM. The CDR3 is made up of 16 amino acids. V gave up 8 bases and J gave up 1 base; unmatched junction bases: 12. The CDR3 DNA follows: TGTGCCAGCTCCCGCTTGGGTAGGGGGCGCACAGATACGCAGTATTTT. Its protein is CASSRLGRGRTDTQYF.

The chain carries TRBV5-4 and TRBJ2-1; D may be TRBD1 or TRBD2 (6 bases each). The CDR3 contains 14 residues. Germline-derived CDR1 and CDR2 are SGHNT and YYREEE (reference sequence). V lost 0 bases and J 5 bases, leaving 9 bases between the germline ends. CDR3 coding DNA: TGTGCCAGCAGCTTGGTGGGGGGCGACAATGAGCAGTTCTTC. Its protein product is CASSLVGGDNEQFF.

The rearrangement joins TRBV7-9 to TRBJ2-5; tentative D call: TRBD2 (5 bases). Germline CDR1 is SEHNR and CDR2 is FQNEAQ (reference sequence). Trimming removed 1 base from V and 4 bases from J, with 13 bases in between. The CDR3 spans 15 residues. DNA for the CDR3: TGTGCCAGCAGCTTAGAGCTGCTAGCCCGAGAGACCCAGTACTTC. Its protein product is CASSLELLARETQYF.

There are a few counts of this clone. The chain links TRBV6-5 to TRBJ1-3; 7 bases are shared with TRBD1. The germline CDR1 and CDR2 sequences are MNHEY and SVGAGI. The CDR3 runs to 14 residues. The V and J ends lost 5 bases and 3 bases, in that order; junction bases with no gene match: 4. The CDR3 is CASSLTGVGNTIYF. In nucleotides, the CDR3 is TGTGCCAGCAGTCTCACAGGGGTTGGAAACACCATATATTTT.

The chain couples TRBV5-1 to TRBJ1-5; 9 bases align to TRBD1. The V gene's germline CDR1 is SGHRS and CDR2 YFSETQ. This CDR3 is built from 15 residues. Trimming removed 3 bases from V and 4 bases from J; junction bases left unmatched: 5. CDR3 in amino acids: CASSSDGQGNQPQHF. CDR3 coding DNA: TGCGCCAGCAGCTCGGACGGACAGGGGAATCAGCCCCAGCATTTT.

The gene calls are TRBV10-1 and TRBJ2-3; D remains unclear. The CDR3 extends over 12 amino acids. Trimming cost V 4 bases and J 0 bases, with 2 bases left between them. Germline V gives CDR1 WNHNN, CDR2 SYGVQD (reference sequence). The CDR3 spells CASSASTDTQYF. CDR3 in DNA: TGCGCCAGCAGTGCTAGCACAGATACGCAGTATTTT.

This sequence joins TRBV28 and TRBJ1-1, with a possible D match to TRBD1 (5 bases). The ends were cut back, 10 bases at V and 5 bases at J, with 17 bases in the middle. CDR1 and CDR2 (germline): MDHEN, SYDVKM. This CDR3 spans 13 amino acids. CDR3 in amino acids: CATGGGGDTEAFF. The CDR3 nucleotides are TGTGCCACCGGTGGGGGGGGTGATACTGAAGCTTTCTTT. The whole variable domain, filled in from reference TRBV28 and TRBJ1-1, reads DVKVTQSSRYLVKRTGEKVFLECVQDMDHENMFWYRQDPGLGLRLIYFSYDVKMKEKGDIPEGYSVSREKKERFSLILESASTNQTSMYLCATGGGGDTEAFFGQGTRLTVV.

This clone was counted a single time. The chain employs TRBV14 and TRBJ1-6; D call uncertain. Germline-derived CDR1 and CDR2 are SGHDN and FVKESK. The CDR3 is 15 amino acids. Trimming shortened V by 2 bases and J by 0 bases, and 5 bases separated the two germline ends. CDR3 sequence: CASSQRSSYNSPLHF. The DNA of the CDR3 is TGTGCCAGCAGCCAAAGGAGCTCCTATAATTCACCCCTCCACTTT.

V and J are TRBV2 and TRBJ2-7, with TRBD1 identical over 8 bases. CDR3 length: 15 residues. Unmatched junction bases numbered 12, after V lost 11 bases and J lost 0 bases. CDR1 is SNHLY, CDR2 FYNNEI, per germline. The CDR3 DNA reads TGTGCCGCCATGGGACCGGACAGGGTCTCCTACGAGCAGTACTTC. Translated: CAAMGPDRVSYEQYF.

This chain uses TRBV6-1 with TRBJ1-4, with D perhaps matching TRBD1 (5 bases). The CDR3 extends over 16 amino acids. V was shortened by 4 bases and J by 8 bases, with 20 bases between the two germline ends. The V gene's germline CDR1 is MNHNS and CDR2 SASEGT. Written as DNA, the CDR3 is TGTGCCAGCAGTGGGTATCAGACAGTTCTGGGCGAAAAACTGTTTTTT. The encoded protein is CASSGYQTVLGEKLFF.

The CDR3 is CASSDIGQRRTQYF. The CDR3 DNA reads TGCGCCAGCAGTGACATAGGACAGAGGAGAACCCAGTACTTC. This chain links TRBV10-2 with TRBJ2-5; possible D gene TRBD1, 6 bases. Per the germline V gene, CDR1 is WSHSY and CDR2 is SAAADI. V was pared by 3 bases and J by 8 bases, with 16 bases between. This CDR3 is built from 14 residues.

This clone has only a few counts. The rearrangement links TRBV5-1 to TRBJ2-5; possibly TRBD2 for D (6 bases). The V and J ends lost 4 bases and 5 bases respectively, with 15 bases between them. Germline CDR1 is SGHRS and CDR2 is YFSETQ. CDR3 length: 14 residues. The CDR3 reads CASSPSGGRETQYF. Written as DNA, the CDR3 is TGCGCCAGCAGCCCTTCTGGAGGGAGGGAGACCCAGTACTTC.

V usage is TRBV28 and J usage is TRBJ2-5; D perhaps matches TRBD2 (6 bases). The CDR3 is 14 amino acids. CDR1 MDHEN and CDR2 SYDVKM come from the germline V gene. Trimming took off 4 bases at V and 4 bases at J, with 13 bases between the two ends. The CDR3 here is CASSYPGLLETQYF. In DNA form, the CDR3 reads TGTGCCAGCAGTTATCCGGGACTTTTAGAGACCCAGTACTTC.

This chain's CDR3 is CASSLDPGSDRTYEQYF. CDR3 nucleotides: TGCGCCAGCAGCTTGGATCCGGGATCGGACAGGACCTACGAGCAGTACTTC. The rearrangement uses TRBV5-1 and TRBJ2-7; 7 positions match TRBD1. The germline V gene has CDR1 SGHRS and CDR2 YFSETQ. The CDR3 loop spans 17 amino acids. After removal of 0 bases from V and 2 bases from J, the junction contained 11 bases not matched to a gene.

CDR3 protein: CASSLRIDTSTDTQYF. Here the CDR3 DNA reads TGTGCCAGCAGCTTGAGAATCGATACTAGCACAGATACGCAGTATTTT. The J gene is TRBJ2-3, the V gene TRBV5-6; D gene ambiguous. V was clipped by 1 base and J by 0 bases, with 12 bases between them. The CDR3 runs 16 residues. The V gene's germline CDR1 is SGHDT and CDR2 YYEEEE. The full variable domain, with the rest looked up from reference TRBV5-6 and TRBJ2-3, is DAGVTQSPTHLIKTRGQQVTLRCSPKSGHDTVSWYQQALGQGPQFIFQYYEEEERQRGNFPDRFSGHQFPNYSSELNVNALLLGDSALYLCASSLRIDTSTDTQYFGPGTRLTVL.

The rearrangement links TRBV5-6 to TRBJ1-3; 7 nucleotides agree with TRBD1. Germline V lookup: CDR1 SGHDT, CDR2 YYEEEE. The CDR3 runs 17 residues. With 0 bases clipped from V and 0 bases from J, the junction kept 6 bases outside the gene matches. The CDR3 DNA sequence: TGTGCCAGCAGCTTGGAGGGGGCAGGGTACTCTGGAAACACCATATATTTT. Translated, it gives CASSLEGAGYSGNTIYF.

This sequence joins TRBV10-1 and TRBJ1-1, with D possibly matching TRBD1 (6 bases). In germline, CDR1 is WNHNN, CDR2 SYGVQD (reference sequence). Trimming removed 7 bases from V and 6 bases from J, with 18 bases in between. This CDR3 has 14 residues. CDR3 nucleotide sequence: TGCGCCAGCACCCGTCGCCGGGGGCCGGCTGAAGCTTTCTTT. Translated: CASTRRRGPAEAFF.

This chain uses TRBV6-5 with TRBJ2-7, with TRBD1 matching over 7 bases. Trimming removed 6 bases from V and 1 base from J; junction bases left unmatched: 9. Germline V gene data show CDR1 as MNHEY and CDR2 as SVGAGI. CDR3 length equals 15 residues. The DNA of the CDR3 is TGTGCCAGCAGGGCCCTGACAGGGAGTTCCTACGAGCAGTACTTC. Protein product: CASRALTGSSYEQYF.

The rearrangement links TRBV29-1 to TRBJ2-7, with D possibly TRBD2 on 6 matching bases. Germline V gene sequence: CDR1 SQVTM, CDR2 ANQGSEA. V shed 3 bases and J shed 0 bases, with 9 bases lying between them. The CDR3 is 13 residues long. CDR3 sequence reads: CSVDAGSSYEQYF. DNA for the CDR3: TGCAGCGTTGATGCGGGGAGCTCCTACGAGCAGTACTTC.